Here is one T cell receptor beta chain with its context. Its specificity is unknown. The source of the sample is a study of Ad26.COV2.S vaccination and SARS-CoV-2 variants. Germline V lookup: CDR1 ENHRY, CDR2 SYGVKD. The length of the CDR3 is 16 residues. Trimming at V came to 3 bases and at J to 1 base, leaving 7 bases not matched to a gene. As to treatment: around 19 received Ad26.COV2.S at low or high dose, single or two shots; a few received placebo; per-sample allocation not given. Sampling was performed 63 days after the first vaccine or placebo injection. Study conclusions and caveats: Recipients of either vaccine or placebo displayed similar breadth of non-spike TCRs. After vaccination, substantial breadth of spike-specific CD8+ and CD4+ responses was reported.

Clones were sequenced by immunoSEQ multiplex PCR, and TCRdb holds only the in-frame ones, with some missing. The sample carries approximately 460,000 clones, about 88% recorded once. Sequencing was performed on peripheral blood, taken in a trial of Ad26.COV2.S vaccine versus placebo. This sequence was found in a person aged 18-60 years who received the Ad26.COV2.S COVID-19 vaccine or a placebo. The chain combines TRBV10-3 with TRBJ2-5, with TRBD2 matching 8 bases. In DNA form, the CDR3 reads TGTGCCATCAGTGAAGGACTAGCTGCGCTCCAAGAGACCCAGTACTTC. Translating gives CAISEGLAALQETQYF.